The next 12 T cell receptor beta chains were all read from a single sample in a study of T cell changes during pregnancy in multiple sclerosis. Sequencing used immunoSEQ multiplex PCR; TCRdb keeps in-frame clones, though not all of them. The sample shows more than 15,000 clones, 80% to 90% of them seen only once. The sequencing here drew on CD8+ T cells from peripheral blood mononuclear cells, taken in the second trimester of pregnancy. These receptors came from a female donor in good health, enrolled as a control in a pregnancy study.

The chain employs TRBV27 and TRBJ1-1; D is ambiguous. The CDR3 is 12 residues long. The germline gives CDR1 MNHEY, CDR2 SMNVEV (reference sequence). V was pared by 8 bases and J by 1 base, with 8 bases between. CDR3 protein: CASGLWNTEAFF. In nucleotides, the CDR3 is TGTGCCAGCGGGCTGTGGAACACTGAAGCTTTCTTT.

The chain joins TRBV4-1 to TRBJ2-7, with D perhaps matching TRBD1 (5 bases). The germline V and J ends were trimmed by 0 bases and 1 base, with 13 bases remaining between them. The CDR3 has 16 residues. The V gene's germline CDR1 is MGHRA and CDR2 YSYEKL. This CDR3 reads CASSQDGRALSYEQYF. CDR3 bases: TGCGCCAGCAGCCAAGATGGCAGGGCGCTTTCCTACGAGCAGTACTTC.

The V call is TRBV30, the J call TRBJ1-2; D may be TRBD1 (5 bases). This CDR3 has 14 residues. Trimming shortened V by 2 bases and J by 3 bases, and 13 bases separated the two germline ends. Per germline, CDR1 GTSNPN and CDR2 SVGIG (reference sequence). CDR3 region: CAWSSSGIYYGYTF. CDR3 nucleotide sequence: TGTGCCTGGAGTTCATCAGGGATATACTATGGCTACACCTTC.

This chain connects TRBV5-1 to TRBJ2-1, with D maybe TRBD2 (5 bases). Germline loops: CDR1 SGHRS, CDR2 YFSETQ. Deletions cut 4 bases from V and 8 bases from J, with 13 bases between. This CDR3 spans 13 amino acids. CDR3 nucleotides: TGCGCCAGCAGCCCCCGGGATAGCTATGAGCAGTTCTTC. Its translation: CASSPRDSYEQFF.

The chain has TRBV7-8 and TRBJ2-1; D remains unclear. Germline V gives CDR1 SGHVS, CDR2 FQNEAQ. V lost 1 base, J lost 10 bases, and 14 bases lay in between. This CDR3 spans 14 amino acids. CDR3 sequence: CASSLGGQVAEQFF. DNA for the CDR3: TGTGCCAGCAGCTTAGGAGGTCAAGTAGCAGAGCAGTTCTTC. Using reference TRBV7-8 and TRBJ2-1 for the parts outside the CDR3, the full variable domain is GAGVSQSPRYKVAKRGQDVALRCDPISGHVSLFWYQQALGQGPEFLTYFQNEAQLDKSGLPSDRFFAERPEGSVSTLKIQRTQQEDSAVYLCASSLGGQVAEQFFGPGTRLTVL.

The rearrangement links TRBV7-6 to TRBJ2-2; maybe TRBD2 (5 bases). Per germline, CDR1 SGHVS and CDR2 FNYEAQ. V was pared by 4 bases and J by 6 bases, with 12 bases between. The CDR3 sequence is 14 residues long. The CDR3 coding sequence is TGTGCCAGCAGCTCCGGACTGCTCCCCGGGGAGCTGTTTTTT. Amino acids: CASSSGLLPGELFF.

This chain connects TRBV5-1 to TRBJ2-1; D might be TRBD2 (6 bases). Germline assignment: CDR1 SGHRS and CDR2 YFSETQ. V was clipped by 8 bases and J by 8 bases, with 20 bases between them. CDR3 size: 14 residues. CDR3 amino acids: CASKDLGGSDEQFF. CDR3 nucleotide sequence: TGCGCCAGTAAGGACCTTGGGGGGTCCGATGAGCAGTTCTTC.

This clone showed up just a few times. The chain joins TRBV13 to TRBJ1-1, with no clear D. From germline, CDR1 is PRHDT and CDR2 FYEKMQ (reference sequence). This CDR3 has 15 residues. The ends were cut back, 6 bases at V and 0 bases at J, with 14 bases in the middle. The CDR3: CASSFRAGMNTEAFF. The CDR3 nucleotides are TGTGCCAGCAGTTTCAGAGCGGGGATGAACACTGAAGCTTTCTTT.

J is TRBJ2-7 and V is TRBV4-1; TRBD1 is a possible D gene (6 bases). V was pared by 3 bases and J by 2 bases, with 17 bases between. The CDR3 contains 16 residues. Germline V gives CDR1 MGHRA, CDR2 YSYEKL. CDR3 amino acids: CASSQVGTTYAYEQYF. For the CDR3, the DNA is TGCGCCAGCAGCCAGGTAGGGACAACCTACGCCTACGAGCAGTACTTC.

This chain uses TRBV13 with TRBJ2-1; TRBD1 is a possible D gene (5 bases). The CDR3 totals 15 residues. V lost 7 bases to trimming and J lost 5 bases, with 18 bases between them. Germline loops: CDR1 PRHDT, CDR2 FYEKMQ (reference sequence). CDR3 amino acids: CASTFRGQGDNEQFF. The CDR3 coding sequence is TGTGCCAGCACATTCCGTGGGCAGGGCGACAATGAGCAGTTCTTC.

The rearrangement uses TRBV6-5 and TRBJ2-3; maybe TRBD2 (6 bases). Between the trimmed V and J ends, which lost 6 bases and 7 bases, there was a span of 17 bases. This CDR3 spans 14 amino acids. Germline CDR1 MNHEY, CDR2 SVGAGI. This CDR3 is CASSPRDFWNTQYF. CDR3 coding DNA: TGTGCCAGCAGCCCACGGGACTTCTGGAATACGCAGTATTTT.

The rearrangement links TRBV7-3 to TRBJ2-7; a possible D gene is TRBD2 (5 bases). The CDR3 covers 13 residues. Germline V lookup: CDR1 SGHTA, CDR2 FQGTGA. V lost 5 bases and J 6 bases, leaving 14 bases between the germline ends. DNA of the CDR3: TGTGCCAGCAGCCCCGGTTCAGGAGGCGAGCAGTACTTC. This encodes CASSPGSGGEQYF.